The 11 T cell receptor beta chains below all came from one sample that was sequenced in a study of blood T cell repertoires in COVID-19. The table came from immunoSEQ multiplex PCR; TCRdb's copy has only in-frame clones and leaves some out. The sample holds a few hundred thousand clones, approximately 84% seen once. The sample taken for sequencing was PBMCs or T cells enriched from blood (not recorded which). These receptors all stem from a man aged 35-49 years who had recovered from COVID-19.

The chain carries TRBV9 and TRBJ2-4; TRBD2 matches 8 bases. The CDR3 has 14 amino acids. CDR1 and CDR2 from the germline V gene are SGDLS and YYNGEE. V gave up 1 base and J gave up 6 bases; unmatched junction bases: 3. CDR3 DNA: TGTGCCAGCAGCGTAAGCGGGGGAAGAAACATTCAGTACTTC. Translation gives CASSVSGGRNIQYF.

The gene calls are TRBV3-1 (or the pseudogene TRBV3-2) and TRBJ2-3; D is possibly TRBD2 (7 bases). Germline CDR1 reads LGHDT; CDR2 reads YNNKEL (reference sequence). Trimming shortened V by 0 bases and J by 1 base, and 17 bases separated the two germline ends. CDR3 length: 18 amino acids. Here the CDR3 reads CASSQDLMGGAGTDTQYF. The CDR3 nucleotides are TGTGCCAGCAGCCAAGATCTGATGGGGGGGGCCGGCACAGATACGCAGTATTTT.

This clone was observed once. The J gene is TRBJ2-7, the V gene TRBV30; D possibly corresponds to TRBD2 (6 bases). Between the trimmed V and J ends, which lost 0 bases and 4 bases, there was a span of 13 bases. From germline, CDR1 is GTSNPN and CDR2 SVGIG (reference sequence). The CDR3 extends over 14 amino acids. CDR3 bases: TGTGCCTGGAGTGTACTGAACGGGGGTTACGAGCAGTACTTC. It yields the protein CAWSVLNGGYEQYF.

CDR3 residues: CASTLTGGYNEQFF. Here the CDR3 DNA reads TGTGCCAGTACCCTGACAGGGGGATACAATGAGCAGTTCTTC. The gene calls are TRBV19 and TRBJ2-1, with 9 bases matching TRBD1. Germline V gene sequence: CDR1 LNHDA, CDR2 SQIVND (reference sequence). The CDR3 spans 14 residues. V gave up 7 bases and J gave up 4 bases; unmatched junction bases: 5.

This chain joins TRBV3-1 (or the pseudogene TRBV3-2) and TRBJ1-2; 12 bases are shared with TRBD1. The germline V gene has CDR1 LGHDT and CDR2 YNNKEL (reference sequence). The CDR3 runs to 15 residues. The ends lost 3 bases at V and 8 bases at J; junction bases unmatched: 7. In nucleotides, the CDR3 is TGTGCCAGCAGCCAGGGACAGGGGGCGATTGGGGGCTACACCTTC. Translating it yields CASSQGQGAIGGYTF.

This chain joins TRBV6-5 and TRBJ2-5, with TRBD2 matching over 8 bases. This CDR3 comprises 15 residues. With V trimmed by 6 bases and J by 6 bases, 12 bases remained unmatched. The germline CDR1 and CDR2 sequences are MNHEY and SVGAGI. DNA of the CDR3: TGTGCCAGCAGCCTAAGAGCGGGAGAGGTGAAGACCCAGTACTTC. It translates to CASSLRAGEVKTQYF.

The chain joins TRBV7-8 to TRBJ1-5; D call uncertain. This CDR3 region has 15 residues. Trimming shortened V by 6 bases and J by 3 bases, and 15 bases separated the two germline ends. Germline values: CDR1 SGHVS, CDR2 FQNEAQ. The CDR3 DNA reads as TGTGCCAGCAGTGTAGCCCGGGGTCTCAATCAGCCCCAGCATTTT. It yields the protein CASSVARGLNQPQHF.

V is TRBV27 and J is TRBJ2-2, with TRBD2 matching 7 bases. Unmatched junction bases numbered 15, after V lost 5 bases and J lost 6 bases. Germline lookup yields CDR1 MNHEY and CDR2 SMNVEV (reference sequence). There are 17 residues in the CDR3. The chain's CDR3 is CASSPLGGASWAGELFF. The CDR3 DNA reads as TGTGCCAGCAGTCCACTGGGAGGGGCCTCTTGGGCCGGGGAGCTGTTTTTT.

V gene TRBV9 combines with J gene TRBJ2-2; tentative D call: TRBD2 (6 bases). The ends were cut back, 4 bases at V and 2 bases at J, with 12 bases in the middle. CDR1 is SGDLS and CDR2 is YYNGEE in the germline V gene. The CDR3 totals 15 residues. The CDR3 bases are TGTGCCAGCAGCCCTACCGGGGGAAACACCGGGGAGCTGTTTTTT. This codes for CASSPTGGNTGELFF. Drawing the rest from reference TRBV9 and TRBJ2-2, the complete variable domain is DSGVTQTPKHLITATGQRVTLRCSPRSGDLSVYWYQQSLDQGLQFLIQYYNGEERAKGNILERFSAQQFPDLHSELNLSSLELGDSALYFCASSPTGGNTGELFFGEGSRLTVL.

The chain employs TRBV19 and TRBJ2-3, with D perhaps TRBD1 (6 bases). CDR3 length: 16 amino acids. Germline V CDR1 and CDR2: LNHDA, SQIVND (reference sequence). V was clipped by 5 bases and J by 4 bases, with 19 bases between them. CDR3 sequence: CASSVHRVQGADTQYF. CDR3 DNA: TGTGCCAGTAGTGTCCACAGGGTCCAAGGCGCAGATACGCAGTATTTT. Complete variable domain (other parts from reference TRBV19 and TRBJ2-3): DGGITQSPKYLFRKEGQNVTLSCEQNLNHDAMYWYRQDPGQGLRLIYYSQIVNDFQKGDIAEGYSVSREKKESFPLTVTSAQKNPTAFYLCASSVHRVQGADTQYFGPGTRLTVL.

This clone came up a few times. The V and J genes are TRBV5-8 and TRBJ1-6, with TRBD1 as a possible D gene (6 bases). Germline CDR1 is SGHTS and CDR2 is YDEGEE. V was trimmed by 6 bases and J by 8 bases, leaving 12 bases between them. The CDR3 covers 13 residues. CDR3 region: CASNPDSYSPLHF. In DNA form, the CDR3 reads TGTGCCAGCAACCCGGACAGCTATTCACCCCTCCACTTT. Complete variable domain (other parts from reference TRBV5-8 and TRBJ1-6): EAGVTQSPTHLIKTRGQQATLRCSPISGHTSVYWYQQALGLGLQFLLWYDEGEERNRGNFPPRFSGRQFPNYSSELNVNALELEDSALYLCASNPDSYSPLHFGNGTRLTVT.